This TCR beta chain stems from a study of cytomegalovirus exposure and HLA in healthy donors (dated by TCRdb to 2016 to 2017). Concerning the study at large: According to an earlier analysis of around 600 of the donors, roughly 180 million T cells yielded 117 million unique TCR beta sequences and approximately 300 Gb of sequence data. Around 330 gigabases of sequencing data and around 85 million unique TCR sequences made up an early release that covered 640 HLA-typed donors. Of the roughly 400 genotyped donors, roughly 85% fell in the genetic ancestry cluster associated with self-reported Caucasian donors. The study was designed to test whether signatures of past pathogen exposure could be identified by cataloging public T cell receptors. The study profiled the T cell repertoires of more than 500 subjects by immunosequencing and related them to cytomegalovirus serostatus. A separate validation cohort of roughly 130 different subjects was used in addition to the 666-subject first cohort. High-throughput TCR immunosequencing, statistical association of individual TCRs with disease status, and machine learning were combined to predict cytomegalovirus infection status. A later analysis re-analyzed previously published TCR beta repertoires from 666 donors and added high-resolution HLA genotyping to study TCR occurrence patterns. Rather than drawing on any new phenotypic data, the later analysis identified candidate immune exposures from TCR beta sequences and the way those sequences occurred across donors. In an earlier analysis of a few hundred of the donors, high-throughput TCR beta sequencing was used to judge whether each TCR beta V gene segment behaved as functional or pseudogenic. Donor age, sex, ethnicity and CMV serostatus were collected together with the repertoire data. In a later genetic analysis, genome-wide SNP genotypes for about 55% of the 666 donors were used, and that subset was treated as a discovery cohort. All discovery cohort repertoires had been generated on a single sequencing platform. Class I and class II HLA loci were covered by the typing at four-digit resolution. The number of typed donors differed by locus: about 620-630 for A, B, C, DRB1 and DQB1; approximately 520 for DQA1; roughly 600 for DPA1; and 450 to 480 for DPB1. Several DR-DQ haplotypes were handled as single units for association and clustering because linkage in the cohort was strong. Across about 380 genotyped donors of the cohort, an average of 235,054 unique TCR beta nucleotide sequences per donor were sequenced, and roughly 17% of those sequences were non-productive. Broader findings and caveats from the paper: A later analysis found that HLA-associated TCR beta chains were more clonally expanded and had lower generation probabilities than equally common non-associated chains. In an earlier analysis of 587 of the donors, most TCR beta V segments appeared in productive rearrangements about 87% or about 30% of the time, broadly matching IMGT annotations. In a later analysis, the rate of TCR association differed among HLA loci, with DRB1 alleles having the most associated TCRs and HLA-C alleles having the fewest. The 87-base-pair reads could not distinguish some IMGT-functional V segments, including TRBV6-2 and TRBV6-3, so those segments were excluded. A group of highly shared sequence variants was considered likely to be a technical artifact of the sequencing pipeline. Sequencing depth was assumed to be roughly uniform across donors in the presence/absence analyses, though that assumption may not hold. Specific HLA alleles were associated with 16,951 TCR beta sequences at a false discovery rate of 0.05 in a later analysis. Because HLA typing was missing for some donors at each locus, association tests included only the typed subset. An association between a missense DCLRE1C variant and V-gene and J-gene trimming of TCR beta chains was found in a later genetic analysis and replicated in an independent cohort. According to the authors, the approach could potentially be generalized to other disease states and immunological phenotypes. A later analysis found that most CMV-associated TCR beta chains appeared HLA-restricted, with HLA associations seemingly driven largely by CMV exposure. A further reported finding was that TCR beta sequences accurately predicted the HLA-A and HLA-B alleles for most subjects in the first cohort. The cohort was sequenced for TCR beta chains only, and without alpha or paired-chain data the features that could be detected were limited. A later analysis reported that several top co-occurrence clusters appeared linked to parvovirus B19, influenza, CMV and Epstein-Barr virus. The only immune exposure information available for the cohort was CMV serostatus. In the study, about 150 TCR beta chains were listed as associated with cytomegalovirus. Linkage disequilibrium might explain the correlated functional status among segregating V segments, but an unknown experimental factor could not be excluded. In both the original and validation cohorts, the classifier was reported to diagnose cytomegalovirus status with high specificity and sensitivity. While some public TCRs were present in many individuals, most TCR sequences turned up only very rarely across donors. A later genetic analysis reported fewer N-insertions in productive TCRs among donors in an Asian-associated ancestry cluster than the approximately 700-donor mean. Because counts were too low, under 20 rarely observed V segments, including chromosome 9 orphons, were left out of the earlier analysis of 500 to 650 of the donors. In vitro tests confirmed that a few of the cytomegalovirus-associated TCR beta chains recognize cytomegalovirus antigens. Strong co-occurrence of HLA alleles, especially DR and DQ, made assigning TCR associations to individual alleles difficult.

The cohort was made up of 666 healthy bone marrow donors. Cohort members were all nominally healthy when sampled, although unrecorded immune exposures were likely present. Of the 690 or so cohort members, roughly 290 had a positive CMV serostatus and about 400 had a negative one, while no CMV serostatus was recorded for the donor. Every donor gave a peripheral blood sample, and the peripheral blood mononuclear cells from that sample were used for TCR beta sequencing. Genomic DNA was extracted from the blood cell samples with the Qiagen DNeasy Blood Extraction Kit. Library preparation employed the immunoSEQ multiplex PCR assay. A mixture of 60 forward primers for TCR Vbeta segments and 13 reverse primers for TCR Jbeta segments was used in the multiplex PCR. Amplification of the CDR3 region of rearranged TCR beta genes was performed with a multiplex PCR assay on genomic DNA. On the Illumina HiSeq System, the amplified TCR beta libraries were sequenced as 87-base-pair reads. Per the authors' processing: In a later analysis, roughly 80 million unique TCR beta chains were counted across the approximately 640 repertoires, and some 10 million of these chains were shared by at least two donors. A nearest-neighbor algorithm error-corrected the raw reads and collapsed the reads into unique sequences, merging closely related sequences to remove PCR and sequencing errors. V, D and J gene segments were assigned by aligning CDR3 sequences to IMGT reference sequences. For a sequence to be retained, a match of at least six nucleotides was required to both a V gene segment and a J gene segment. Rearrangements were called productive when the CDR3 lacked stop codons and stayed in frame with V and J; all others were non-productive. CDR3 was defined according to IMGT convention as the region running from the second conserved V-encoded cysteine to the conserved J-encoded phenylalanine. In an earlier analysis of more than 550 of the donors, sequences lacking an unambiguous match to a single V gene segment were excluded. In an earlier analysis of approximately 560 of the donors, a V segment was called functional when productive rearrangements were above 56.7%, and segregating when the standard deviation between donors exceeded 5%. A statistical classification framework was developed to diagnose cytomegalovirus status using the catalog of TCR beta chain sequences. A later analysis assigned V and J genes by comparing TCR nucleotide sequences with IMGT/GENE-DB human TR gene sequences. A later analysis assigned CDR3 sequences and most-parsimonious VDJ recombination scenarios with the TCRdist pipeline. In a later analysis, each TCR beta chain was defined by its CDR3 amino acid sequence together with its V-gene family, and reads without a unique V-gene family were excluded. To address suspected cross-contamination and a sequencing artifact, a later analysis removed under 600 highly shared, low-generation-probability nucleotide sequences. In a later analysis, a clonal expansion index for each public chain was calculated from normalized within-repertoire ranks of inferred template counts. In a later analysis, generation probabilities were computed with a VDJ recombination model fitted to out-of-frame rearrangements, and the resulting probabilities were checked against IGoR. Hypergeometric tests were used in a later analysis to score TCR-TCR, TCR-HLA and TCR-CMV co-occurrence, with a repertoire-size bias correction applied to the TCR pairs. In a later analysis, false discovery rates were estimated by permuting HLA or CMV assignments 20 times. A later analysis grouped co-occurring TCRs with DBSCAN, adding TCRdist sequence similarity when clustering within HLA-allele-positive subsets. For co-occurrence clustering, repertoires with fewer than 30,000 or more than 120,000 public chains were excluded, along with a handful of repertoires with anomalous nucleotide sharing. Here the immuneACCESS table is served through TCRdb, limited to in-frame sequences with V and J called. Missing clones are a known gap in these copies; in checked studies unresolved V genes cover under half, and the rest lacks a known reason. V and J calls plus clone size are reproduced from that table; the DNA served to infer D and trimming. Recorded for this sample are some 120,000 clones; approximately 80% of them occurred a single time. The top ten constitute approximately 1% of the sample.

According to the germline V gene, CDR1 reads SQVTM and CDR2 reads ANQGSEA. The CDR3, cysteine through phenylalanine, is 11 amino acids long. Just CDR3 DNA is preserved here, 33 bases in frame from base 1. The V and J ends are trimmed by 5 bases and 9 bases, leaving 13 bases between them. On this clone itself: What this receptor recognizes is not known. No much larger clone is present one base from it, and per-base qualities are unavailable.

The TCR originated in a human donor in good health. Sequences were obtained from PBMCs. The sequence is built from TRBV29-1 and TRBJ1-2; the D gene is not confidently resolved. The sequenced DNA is TGCAGCGTTCAGGAACAGCAACGCTACACCTTC. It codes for CSVQEQQRYTF. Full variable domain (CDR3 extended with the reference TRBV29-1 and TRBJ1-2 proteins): SAVISQKPSRDICQRGTSLTIQCQVDSQVTMMFWYRQQPGQSLTLIATANQGSEATYESGFVIDKFPISRPNLTFSTLTVSNMSPEDSSIYLCSVQEQQRYTFGSGTRLTVV.